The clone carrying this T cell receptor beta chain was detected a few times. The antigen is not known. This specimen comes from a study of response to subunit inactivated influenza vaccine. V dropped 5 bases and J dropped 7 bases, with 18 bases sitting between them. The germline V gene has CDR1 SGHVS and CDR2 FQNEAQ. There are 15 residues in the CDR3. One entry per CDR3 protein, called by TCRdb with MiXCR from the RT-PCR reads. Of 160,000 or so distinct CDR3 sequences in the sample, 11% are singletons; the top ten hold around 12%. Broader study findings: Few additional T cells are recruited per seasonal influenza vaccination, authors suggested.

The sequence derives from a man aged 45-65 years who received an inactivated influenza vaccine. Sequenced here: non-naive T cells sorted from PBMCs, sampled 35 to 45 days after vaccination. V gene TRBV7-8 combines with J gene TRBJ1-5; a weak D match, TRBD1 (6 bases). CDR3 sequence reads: CASSQGPGGGQPQHF. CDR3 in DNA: TGTGCCAGCAGCCAAGGCCCGGGGGGCGGGCAGCCCCAGCATTTT.